This TCR beta chain is drawn from a study of beta chain features in type 1 diabetes. General study points: Sequencing used cDNA, and cells with high TCR expression could therefore be over-represented. Junctions at VDJ sites from type 1 diabetes patients had fewer insertions and more deletions.

What was sequenced were expressed TCRB transcripts, since all of the isolated RNA had been reverse transcribed. Using immunoSEQ multiplex PCR, the repertoire was profiled, and TCRdb retains in-frame clones only, with some absent. The sample has about 250,000 clones, roughly 15% seen once; the top ten hold more than 0.025%. This CDR3 is 17 amino acids long. With 2 bases clipped from V and 4 bases from J, the junction kept 4 bases outside the gene matches. Germline CDR1 reads LNHDA; CDR2 reads SQIVND (reference sequence). This clone turned up a few times. The target antigen is unknown. The TCR was taken from a woman aged 35 to 49 in good health. The chain uses TRBV19 and TRBJ2-2; 13 nucleotides line up with TRBD2. The sequenced sample was naive CD4+ T cells from blood. DNA of the CDR3: TGTGCCAGTAGTATAAGACTAGCGGGGGGTACCACCGGGGAGCTGTTTTTT. This codes for CASSIRLAGGTTGELFF.